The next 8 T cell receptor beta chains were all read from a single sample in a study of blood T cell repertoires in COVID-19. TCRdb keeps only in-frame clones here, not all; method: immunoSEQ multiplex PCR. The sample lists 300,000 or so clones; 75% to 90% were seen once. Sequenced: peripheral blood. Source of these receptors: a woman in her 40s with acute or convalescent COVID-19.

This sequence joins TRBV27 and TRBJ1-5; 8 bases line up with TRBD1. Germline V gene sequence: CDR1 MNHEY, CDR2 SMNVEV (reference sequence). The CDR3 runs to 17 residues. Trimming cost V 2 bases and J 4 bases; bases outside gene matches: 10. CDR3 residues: CASSLVNPQGVNQPQHF. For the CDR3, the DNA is TGTGCCAGCAGTTTAGTAAATCCACAGGGGGTAAATCAGCCCCAGCATTTT.

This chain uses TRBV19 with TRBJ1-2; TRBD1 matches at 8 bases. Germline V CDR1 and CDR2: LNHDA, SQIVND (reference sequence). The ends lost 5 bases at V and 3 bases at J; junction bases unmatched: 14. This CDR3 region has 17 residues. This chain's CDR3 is CASSRRLPDRDHYGYTF. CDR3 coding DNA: TGTGCCAGTAGTCGCCGCCTCCCGGACAGGGATCACTATGGCTACACCTTC. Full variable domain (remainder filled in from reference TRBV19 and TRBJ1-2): DGGITQSPKYLFRKEGQNVTLSCEQNLNHDAMYWYRQDPGQGLRLIYYSQIVNDFQKGDIAEGYSVSREKKESFPLTVTSAQKNPTAFYLCASSRRLPDRDHYGYTFGSGTRLTVV.

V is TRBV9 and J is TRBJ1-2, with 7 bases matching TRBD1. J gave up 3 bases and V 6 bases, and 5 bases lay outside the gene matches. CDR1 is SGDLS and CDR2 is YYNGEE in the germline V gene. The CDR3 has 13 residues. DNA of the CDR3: TGTGCCAGCAACCTAGGGGGCGACTATGGCTACACCTTC. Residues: CASNLGGDYGYTF.

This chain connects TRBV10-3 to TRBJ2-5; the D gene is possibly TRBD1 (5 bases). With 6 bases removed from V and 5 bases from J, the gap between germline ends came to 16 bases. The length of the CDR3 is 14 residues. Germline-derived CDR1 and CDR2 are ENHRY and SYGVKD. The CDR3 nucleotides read TGTGCCATCAGGCCACAGGATTTTGGGGAGACCCAGTACTTC. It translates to CAIRPQDFGETQYF.

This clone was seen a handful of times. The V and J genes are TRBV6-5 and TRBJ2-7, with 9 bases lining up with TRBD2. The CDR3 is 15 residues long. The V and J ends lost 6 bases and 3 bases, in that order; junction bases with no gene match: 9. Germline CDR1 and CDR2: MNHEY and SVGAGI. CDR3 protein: CASRRTSGPLYEQYV. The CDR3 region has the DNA TGTGCCAGCAGGCGAACTAGCGGGCCTCTCTACGAGCAGTACGTC.

The CDR3 DNA sequence: TGCGCCAGCAGTGGTAACCAGGGGGGTGGCTACACCTTC. It is translated as CASSGNQGGGYTF. V is TRBV10-2 and J is TRBJ1-2, with 7 bases aligning to TRBD1. V trimming: 4 bases; J trimming: 7 bases; junction bases outside the gene matches: 6. The CDR3 is made up of 13 amino acids. Germline V lookup: CDR1 WSHSY, CDR2 SAAADI.

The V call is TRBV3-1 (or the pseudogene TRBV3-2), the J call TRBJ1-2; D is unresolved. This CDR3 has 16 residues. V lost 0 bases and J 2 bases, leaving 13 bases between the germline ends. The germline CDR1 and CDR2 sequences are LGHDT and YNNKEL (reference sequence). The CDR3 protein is CASSQDSYPENYGYTF. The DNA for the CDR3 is TGTGCCAGCAGCCAAGACAGTTACCCAGAAAACTATGGCTACACCTTC.

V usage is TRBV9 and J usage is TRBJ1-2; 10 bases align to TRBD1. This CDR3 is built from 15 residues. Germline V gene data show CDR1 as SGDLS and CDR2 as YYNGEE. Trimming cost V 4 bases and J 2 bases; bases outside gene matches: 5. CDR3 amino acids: CASSRQGAGNYGYTF. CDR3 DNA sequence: TGTGCCAGCAGCAGACAGGGGGCAGGCAACTATGGCTACACCTTC.